The 21 T cell receptor beta chains given below trace back to one sample, sequenced in a study of beta chain features in type 1 diabetes. Since all of the isolated RNA was reverse transcribed, expressed TCRB transcripts were what got sequenced. The data were produced by immunoSEQ multiplex PCR, yet TCRdb's version contains in-frame clones alone and is incomplete. This sample has hundreds of thousands of clones, with around 16% found just once. The material sequenced was naive CD4+ T cells from blood. The origin of the receptors is a man between 18 and 29 years old in good health.

The gene calls are TRBV28 and TRBJ1-2, with 7 nucleotides matching TRBD1. The CDR3 has 17 amino acids. The germline V gene encodes CDR1 MDHEN and CDR2 SYDVKM. Losses at the gene ends were 2 bases for V and 4 bases for J; bases not matched to a gene: 13. CDR3 region: CASSLLNGQAFSYGYTF. As DNA, the CDR3 is TGTGCCAGCAGTTTACTCAATGGACAGGCTTTCTCCTATGGCTACACCTTC.

This clone was observed a handful of times. The V gene is TRBV18, the J gene TRBJ2-5; no definite D call. Germline CDR1 KGHSH, CDR2 LQKENI. V was shortened by 3 bases and J by 1 base, with 9 bases between the two germline ends. There are 14 residues in the CDR3. CDR3 nucleotide sequence: TGTGCCAGCTCACCCGACCTCGTCCAAGAGACCCAGTACTTC. Its translation: CASSPDLVQETQYF.

This clone was seen a few times. V usage is TRBV6-1 and J usage is TRBJ1-5; no firm D call. The CDR3 has 15 residues. Looked up from germline, CDR1 is MNHNS and CDR2 is SASEGT. Trimming stripped 2 bases from V and 2 bases from J, with 10 bases between. CDR3: CASSELSLGNQPQHF. CDR3 nucleotide sequence: TGTGCCAGCAGTGAACTCAGTTTAGGCAATCAGCCCCAGCATTTT.

This clone was picked up a small number of times. The V call is TRBV21-1, the J call TRBJ2-2; the listed D gene, TRBD2, was not tested against the DNA. TRBV21-1 has pseudogene status. The CDR3 sequence is 13 residues long. The CDR3 nucleotides read TGTGCCAGCAGACTAGCGGGCACCGGGGAGCTGTTTTTT. Protein sequence: CASRLAGTGELFF.

This clone was found a few times. The rearrangement joins TRBV4-2 to TRBJ2-1; 9 bases align to TRBD2. This CDR3 spans 20 amino acids. The germline gives CDR1 LGHNA, CDR2 YNFKEQ. V dropped 0 bases and J dropped 7; count of bases not matched to a gene: 19. CDR3 region: CASSQDTNFGSGSRWNEQFF. In DNA form, the CDR3 reads TGTGCCAGCAGCCAAGATACTAATTTCGGTAGCGGGAGCCGCTGGAATGAGCAGTTCTTC.

The chain couples TRBV6-5 to TRBJ1-1; D might be TRBD1 (6 bases). Per germline, CDR1 MNHEY and CDR2 SVGAGI. This CDR3 contains 13 residues. Trimming removed 7 bases from V and 0 bases from J, with 9 bases in between. This CDR3 reads CASKTGLNTEAFF. CDR3 nucleotides: TGTGCCAGCAAAACAGGGCTGAACACTGAAGCTTTCTTT.

The V gene is TRBV9, the J gene TRBJ1-4; 8 positions match TRBD1. The CDR3 is 15 amino acids. The V gene end was trimmed by 3 bases and the J gene end by 5 bases; junction bases not matched to a gene: 6. In germline, CDR1 is SGDLS, CDR2 YYNGEE. CDR3 loop: CASSAQGAQNEKLFF. In DNA form, the CDR3 reads TGTGCCAGCAGCGCCCAGGGGGCGCAAAATGAAAAACTGTTTTTT.

This chain connects TRBV29-1 to TRBJ1-5; no clear D. The germline V gene has CDR1 SQVTM and CDR2 ANQGSEA. V was shortened by 3 bases and J by 0 bases, with 6 bases between the two germline ends. The CDR3 spans 13 residues. The CDR3 is CSVEAGSNQPQHF. The CDR3 DNA reads TGCAGCGTTGAGGCGGGTAGCAATCAGCCCCAGCATTTT.

CDR3 bases: TGTGCTAGTGGTTTGGTACGGGGTTCCGGGGAGCTGTTTTTT. Its translation: CASGLVRGSGELFF. The V gene is TRBV12-5, the J gene TRBJ2-2, with D possibly TRBD2 on 5 matching bases. CDR3 length equals 14 residues. V was clipped by 0 bases and J by 6 bases, with 8 bases between them. The germline gives CDR1 LGHNT, CDR2 FRNRAP.

In its sample, this clone was seen a few times. The chain has TRBV7-2 and TRBJ2-1; a weak D match, TRBD2 (5 bases). This CDR3 spans 17 amino acids. Trimming stripped 0 bases from V and 5 bases from J, with 17 bases between. Germline V gene data show CDR1 as SGHTA and CDR2 as FQGNSA. CDR3 amino acids: CASSLAIGVGPHNEQFF. In DNA form, the CDR3 reads TGTGCCAGCAGCTTAGCAATCGGGGTCGGTCCCCACAATGAGCAGTTCTTC.

The genes are TRBV7-9 and TRBJ1-4; no clear D. From germline, CDR1 is SEHNR and CDR2 FQNEAQ (reference sequence). The CDR3 has 12 amino acids. Trimming removed 6 bases from V and 13 bases from J, with 15 bases in between. The CDR3: CASRLSSGRLFF. The CDR3 coding sequence is TGTGCCAGCAGACTTTCGTCAGGTAGACTGTTTTTT.

There are a few counts of this clone. The rearrangement links TRBV6-5 to TRBJ2-5; 8 positions agree with TRBD2. From germline, CDR1 is MNHEY and CDR2 SVGAGI. V lost 2 bases to trimming and J lost 1 base; unmatched junction nucleotides: 6. The CDR3 sequence is 16 residues long. This chain's CDR3 is CASSYGTSGSQETQYF. The CDR3 DNA reads as TGTGCCAGCAGTTACGGTACCAGCGGGAGCCAAGAGACCCAGTACTTC.

This clone was seen more than once but under ten times. V gene TRBV25-1 combines with J gene TRBJ2-3, with D perhaps TRBD2 (6 bases). In germline, CDR1 is MGHDK, CDR2 SYGVNS. V was trimmed by 6 bases and J by 1 base, leaving 8 bases between them. The length of the CDR3 is 13 residues. CDR3 coding DNA: TGTGCCAGCAGCGAGCGGGGCACAGATACGCAGTATTTT. Amino acids: CASSERGTDTQYF.

V gene TRBV5-1 combines with J gene TRBJ2-5; 7 bases are shared with TRBD1. This CDR3 spans 15 amino acids. The germline V gene has CDR1 SGHRS and CDR2 YFSETQ. V shed 3 bases and J 2 bases; nucleotides not matched to a gene: 7. CDR3 sequence: CASSSGQPGQETQYF. CDR3 coding DNA: TGCGCCAGCAGCTCGGGACAGCCCGGACAAGAGACCCAGTACTTC.

The V and J genes are TRBV27 and TRBJ1-5; 8 bases are a match to TRBD1. This CDR3 spans 13 amino acids. With V trimmed by 6 bases and J by 5 bases, 3 bases remained unmatched. Germline assignment: CDR1 MNHEY and CDR2 SMNVEV (reference sequence). The CDR3 here is CASSYRGDQPQHF. CDR3 DNA sequence: TGTGCCAGCAGCTACAGGGGGGATCAGCCCCAGCATTTT.

The chain combines TRBV7-2 with TRBJ2-7; D could derive from TRBD1 or TRBD2 (6 bases each). The CDR3 loop spans 14 amino acids. Between the trimmed V and J ends, which lost 5 bases and 2 bases, there was a span of 13 bases. In germline, CDR1 is SGHTA, CDR2 FQGNSA. CDR3 bases: TGTGCCAGCAGCCGCAGGGGCGGGGCCTACGAGCAGTACTTC. Its protein is CASSRRGGAYEQYF.

V and J are TRBV7-2 and TRBJ2-5; D gene ambiguous. Germline assignment: CDR1 SGHTA and CDR2 FQGNSA. This CDR3 has 14 residues. V lost 0 bases and J lost 5, with 10 bases in between. In nucleotides, the CDR3 is TGTGCCAGCAGCTTAGCGCTGTTTGGGGAGACCCAGTACTTC. Its protein is CASSLALFGETQYF.

V usage is TRBV7-9 and J usage is TRBJ1-1; TRBD1 matches 8 bases. The CDR3 totals 16 residues. Germline trimming cut 5 bases from V and 4 bases from J; bases unmatched to any gene: 12. From germline, CDR1 is SEHNR and CDR2 FQNEAQ (reference sequence). CDR3 in amino acids: CASSKTLPTGGTEAFF. The CDR3 region has the DNA TGTGCCAGCAGCAAAACCCTTCCTACAGGGGGCACTGAAGCTTTCTTT.

The chain is built from TRBV9 and TRBJ2-1; 8 bases agree with TRBD2. Germline V CDR1 and CDR2: SGDLS, YYNGEE. V was pared by 1 base and J by 4 bases, with 4 bases of the junction left unmatched. The CDR3 covers 15 residues. The CDR3 nucleotides read TGTGCCAGCAGCGTAATCGCGGGGGGTTACAATGAGCAGTTCTTC. This translates into CASSVIAGGYNEQFF.

The sample holds a few counts of this clone. V and J are TRBV5-4 and TRBJ1-5; 11 positions agree with TRBD1. Germline V lookup: CDR1 SGHNT, CDR2 YYREEE (reference sequence). V gave up 0 bases and J gave up 5 bases; unmatched junction bases: 10. There are 18 residues in the CDR3. This chain's CDR3 is CASSLGPGQGADHQPQHF. The DNA for the CDR3 is TGTGCCAGCAGCTTGGGACCTGGACAGGGGGCAGACCATCAGCCCCAGCATTTT.

This clone was picked up a small number of times. The V call is TRBV11-2, the J call TRBJ1-1; D remains ambiguous. This CDR3 is built from 14 residues. The V end lost 0 bases, the J end lost 1 base, and 6 bases lay between the germline ends. Germline CDR1 and CDR2: SGHAT and FQNNGV. CDR3 sequence (DNA): TGTGCCAGCAGCTTAGATCAAGGGAACACTGAAGCTTTCTTT. Its protein is CASSLDQGNTEAFF.